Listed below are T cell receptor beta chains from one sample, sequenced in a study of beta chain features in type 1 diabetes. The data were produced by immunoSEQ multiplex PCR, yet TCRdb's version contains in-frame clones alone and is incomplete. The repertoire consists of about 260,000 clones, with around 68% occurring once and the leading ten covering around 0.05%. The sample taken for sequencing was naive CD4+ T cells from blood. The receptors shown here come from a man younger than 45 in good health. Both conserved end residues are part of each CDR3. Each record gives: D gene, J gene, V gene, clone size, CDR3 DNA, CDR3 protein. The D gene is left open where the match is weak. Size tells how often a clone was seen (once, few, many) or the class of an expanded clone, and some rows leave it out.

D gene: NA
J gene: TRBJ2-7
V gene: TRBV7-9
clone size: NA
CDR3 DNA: TGTGCCAGCAGTCCAGACAGGACCTGGGGCTCCTACGAGCAGTACTTC
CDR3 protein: CASSPDRTWGSYEQYF

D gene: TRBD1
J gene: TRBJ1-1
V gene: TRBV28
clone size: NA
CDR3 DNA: TGTGCCAGCAGTGGGACAGGGGTTTCGGAAACTGAAGCTTTCTTT
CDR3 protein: CASSGTGVSETEAFF

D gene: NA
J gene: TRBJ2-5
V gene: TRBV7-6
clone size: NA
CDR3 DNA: TGTGCCAGCAGCTTGGGAGTACCCCAAGAGACCCAGTACTTC
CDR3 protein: CASSLGVPQETQYF

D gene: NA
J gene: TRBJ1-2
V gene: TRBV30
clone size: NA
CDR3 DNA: TGTGCCTGGAGGTCCCGTAAGGGGCCGATAAACTATGGCTACACCTTC
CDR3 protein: CAWRSRKGPINYGYTF

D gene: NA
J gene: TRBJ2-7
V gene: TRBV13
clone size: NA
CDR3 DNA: TGTGCCAGCAGCTTCAAGGGGGGAAGCGACGACGAGCAGTACTTC
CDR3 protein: CASSFKGGSDDEQYF

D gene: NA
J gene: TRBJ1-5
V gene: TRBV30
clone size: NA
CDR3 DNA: TGTGCCTGGAGTCAGAGCAATCAGCCCCAGCATTTT
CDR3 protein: CAWSQSNQPQHF

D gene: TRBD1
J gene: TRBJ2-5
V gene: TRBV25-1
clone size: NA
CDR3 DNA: TGTGCCAGCAGCTCCACTCCGGGACAGGGAGAGACCCAGTACTTC
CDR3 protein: CASSSTPGQGETQYF

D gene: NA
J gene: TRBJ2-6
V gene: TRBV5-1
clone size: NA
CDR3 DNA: TGCGCCAGCAGCTTGAATCTAGATGGGGCCAACGTCCTGACTTTC
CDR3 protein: CASSLNLDGANVLTF

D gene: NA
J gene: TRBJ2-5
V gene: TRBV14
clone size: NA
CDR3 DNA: TGTGCCAGCAGCCGGAGAGCGCCCTTACAAGAGACCCAGTACTTC
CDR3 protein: CASSRRAPLQETQYF

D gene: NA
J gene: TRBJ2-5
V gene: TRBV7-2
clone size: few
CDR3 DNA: TGTGCCAGCAGCACAGAGCGGGGACAGGCCCAGTACTTC
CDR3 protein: CASSTERGQAQYF

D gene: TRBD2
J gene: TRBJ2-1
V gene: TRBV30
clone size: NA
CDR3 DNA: TGTGCCTGGAGTCCCTGGGAGGGGGAGCAGTTCTTC
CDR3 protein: CAWSPWEGEQFF

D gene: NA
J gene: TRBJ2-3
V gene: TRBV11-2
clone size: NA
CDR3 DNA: TGTGCCAGCAGCAGGTACACAGATACGCAGTATTTT
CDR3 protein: CASSRYTDTQYF

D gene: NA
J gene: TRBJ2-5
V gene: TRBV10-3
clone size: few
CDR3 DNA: TGTGCCATCAGTGTGCAGGGTCAGGAGACCCAGTACTTC
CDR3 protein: CAISVQGQETQYF

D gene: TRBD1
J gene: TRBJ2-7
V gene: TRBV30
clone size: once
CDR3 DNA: TGTGCCTGGACGACTCCGCAGGGGAGACAGGGGGCGAACGAGCAGTACTTC
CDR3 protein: CAWTTPQGRQGANEQYF

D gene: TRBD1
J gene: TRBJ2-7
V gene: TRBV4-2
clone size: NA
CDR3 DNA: TGTGCCAGCAGCCACGGGACAGGTCCCTCCTACGAGCAGTACTTC
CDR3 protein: CASSHGTGPSYEQYF

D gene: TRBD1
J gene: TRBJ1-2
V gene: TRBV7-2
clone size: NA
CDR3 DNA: TGTGCCAGCAGCTTGACAGGGGATCGCTATGGCTACACCTTC
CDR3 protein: CASSLTGDRYGYTF

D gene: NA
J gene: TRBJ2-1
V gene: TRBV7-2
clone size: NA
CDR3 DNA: TGTGCCAGCAGCACAACCGGGACGGAGGTAACTAATGAGCAGTTCTTC
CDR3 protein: CASSTTGTEVTNEQFF

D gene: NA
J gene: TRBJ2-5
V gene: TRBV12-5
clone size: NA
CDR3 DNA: TGTGCTCAGGTTCCGGGGAAGACCCAGTACTTC
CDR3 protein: CAQVPGKTQYF

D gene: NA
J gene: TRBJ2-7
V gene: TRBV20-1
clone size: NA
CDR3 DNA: TGCAGTGCTCGCGGACACGAGCAGTACTTC
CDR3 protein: CSARGHEQYF

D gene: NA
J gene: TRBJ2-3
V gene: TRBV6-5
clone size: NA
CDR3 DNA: TGTGCCAGCATGCGATCAGATACGCAGTATTTT
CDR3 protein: CASMRSDTQYF

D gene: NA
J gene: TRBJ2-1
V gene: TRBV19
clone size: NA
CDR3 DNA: TGTGCCAGCCGGAGGGTAGCCTCCTCCTACAATGAGCAGTTCTTC
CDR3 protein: CASRRVASSYNEQFF

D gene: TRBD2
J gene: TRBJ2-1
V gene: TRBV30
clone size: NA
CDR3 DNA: TGTGCCTGGAGTGACACCAGCGGGAGGAAAAATGAGCAGTTCTTC
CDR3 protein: CAWSDTSGRKNEQFF

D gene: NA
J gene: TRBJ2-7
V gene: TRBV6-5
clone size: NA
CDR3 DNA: TGTGCCAGCAGTTACCGAGGACCGCAGACCTACGAGCAGTACTTC
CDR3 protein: CASSYRGPQTYEQYF

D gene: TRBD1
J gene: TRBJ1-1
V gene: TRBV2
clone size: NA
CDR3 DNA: TGTGCCAGCACCACCCAGGGACAGTCCCTCGGGGAAGCTTTCTTT
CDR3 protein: CASTTQGQSLGEAFF

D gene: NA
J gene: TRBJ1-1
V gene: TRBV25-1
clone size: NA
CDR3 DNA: TGTGCCAGCAGTTTGAGGACTGAAGCTTTCTTT
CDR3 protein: CASSLRTEAFF

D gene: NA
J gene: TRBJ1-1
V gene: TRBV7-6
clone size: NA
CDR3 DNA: TGTGCCAGCAGCTTAGCGACAGGCGGTGCTGAAGCTTTCTTT
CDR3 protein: CASSLATGGAEAFF

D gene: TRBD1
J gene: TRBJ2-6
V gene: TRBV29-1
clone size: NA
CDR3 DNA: TGCAGCGTGGGCTGGGACAGATACTCTGGGGCCAACGTCCTGACTTTC
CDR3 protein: CSVGWDRYSGANVLTF

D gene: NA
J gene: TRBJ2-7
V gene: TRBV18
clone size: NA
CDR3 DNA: TGTGCCAGCTCCCCCACCCCCGTGGGTTCTTTCGTTTCCTACGAGCAGTACTTC
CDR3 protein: CASSPTPVGSFVSYEQYF

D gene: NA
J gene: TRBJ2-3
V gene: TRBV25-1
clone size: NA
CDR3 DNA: TGTGCCAGCACGAGCACAGGGAAAAGCACAGATACGCAGTATTTT
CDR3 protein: CASTSTGKSTDTQYF

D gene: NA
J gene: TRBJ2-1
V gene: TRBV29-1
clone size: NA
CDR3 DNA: TGCAGCGCCCTAAGGGGCCTGAAAAAAGAAGACAATGAGCAGTTCTTC
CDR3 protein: CSALRGLKKEDNEQFF

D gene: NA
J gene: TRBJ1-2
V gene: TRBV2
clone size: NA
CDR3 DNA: TGTGCCAGCAGTGATCCCCCAGCCGGTCATGGCTACACCTTC
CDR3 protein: CASSDPPAGHGYTF